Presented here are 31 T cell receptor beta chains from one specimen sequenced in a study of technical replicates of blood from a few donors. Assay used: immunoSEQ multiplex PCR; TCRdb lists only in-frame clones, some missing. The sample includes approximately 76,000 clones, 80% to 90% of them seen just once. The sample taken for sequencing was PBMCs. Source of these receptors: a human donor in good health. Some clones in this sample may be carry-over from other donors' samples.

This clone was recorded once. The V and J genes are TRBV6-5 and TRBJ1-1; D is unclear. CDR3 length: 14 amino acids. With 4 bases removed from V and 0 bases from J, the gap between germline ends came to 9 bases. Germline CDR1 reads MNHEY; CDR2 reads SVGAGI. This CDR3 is CASSSRGLNTEAFF. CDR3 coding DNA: TGTGCCAGCAGTTCCCGGGGTTTGAACACTGAAGCTTTCTTT.

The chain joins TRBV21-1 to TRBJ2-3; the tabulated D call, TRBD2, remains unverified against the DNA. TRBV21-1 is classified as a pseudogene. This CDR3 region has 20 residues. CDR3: CASSKDSPWTSGGSTDTQYF. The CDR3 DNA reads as TGTGCCAGCAGCAAAGATAGCCCCTGGACTAGCGGGGGCAGCACAGATACGCAGTATTTT.

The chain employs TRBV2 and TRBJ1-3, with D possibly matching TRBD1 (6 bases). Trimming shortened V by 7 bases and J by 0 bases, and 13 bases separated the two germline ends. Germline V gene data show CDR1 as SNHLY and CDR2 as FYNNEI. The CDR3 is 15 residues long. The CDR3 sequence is CASTTQGSSGNTIYF. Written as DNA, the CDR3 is TGTGCCAGCACCACACAGGGATCCTCTGGAAACACCATATATTTT.

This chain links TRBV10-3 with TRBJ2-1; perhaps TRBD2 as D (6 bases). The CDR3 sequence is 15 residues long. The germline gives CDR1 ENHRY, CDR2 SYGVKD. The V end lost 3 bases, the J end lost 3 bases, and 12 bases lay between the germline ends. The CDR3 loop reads CAISERTINYNEQFF. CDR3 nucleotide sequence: TGTGCCATCAGTGAAAGGACTATCAACTACAATGAGCAGTTCTTC.

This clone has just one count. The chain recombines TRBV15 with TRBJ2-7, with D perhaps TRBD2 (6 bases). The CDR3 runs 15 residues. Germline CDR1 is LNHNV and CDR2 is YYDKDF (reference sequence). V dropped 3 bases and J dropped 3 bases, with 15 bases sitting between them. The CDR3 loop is CATSSTGGNHYEQYF. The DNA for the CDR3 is TGTGCCACCAGCAGCACCGGCGGGAACCACTACGAGCAGTACTTC.

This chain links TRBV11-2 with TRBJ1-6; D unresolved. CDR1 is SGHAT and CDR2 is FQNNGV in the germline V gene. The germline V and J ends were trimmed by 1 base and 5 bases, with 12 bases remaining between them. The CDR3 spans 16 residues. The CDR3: CASSLVSQVNNSPLHF. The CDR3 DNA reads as TGTGCCAGCAGCTTAGTTTCCCAGGTCAATAATTCACCCCTCCACTTT.

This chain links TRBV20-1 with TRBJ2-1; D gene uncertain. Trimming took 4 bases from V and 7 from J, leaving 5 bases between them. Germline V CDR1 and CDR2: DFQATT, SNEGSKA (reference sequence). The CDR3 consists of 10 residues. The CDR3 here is CSATSNEQFF. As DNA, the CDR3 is TGCAGTGCTACCAGTAATGAGCAGTTCTTC.

This chain's CDR3 is CASSSTWTSLETQYF. CDR3 coding DNA: TGTGCCAGCAGCTCAACATGGACTAGCTTGGAGACCCAGTACTTC. V is TRBV5-6 and J is TRBJ2-5; 8 nucleotides agree with TRBD2. V lost 3 bases and J lost 5; bases outside the gene matches: 9. CDR1 SGHDT and CDR2 YYEEEE come from the germline V gene. This CDR3 contains 15 residues.

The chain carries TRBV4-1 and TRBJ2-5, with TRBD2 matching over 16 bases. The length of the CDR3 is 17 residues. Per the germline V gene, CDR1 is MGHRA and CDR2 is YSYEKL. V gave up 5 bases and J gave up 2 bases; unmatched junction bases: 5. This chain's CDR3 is CASSDPGLAGGQETQYF. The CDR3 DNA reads TGCGCCAGCAGCGATCCGGGACTAGCGGGAGGGCAAGAGACCCAGTACTTC.

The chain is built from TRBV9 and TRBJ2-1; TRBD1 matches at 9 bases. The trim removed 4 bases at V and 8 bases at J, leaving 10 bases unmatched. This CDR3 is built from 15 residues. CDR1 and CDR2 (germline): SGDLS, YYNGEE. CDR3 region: CASSPSGTGYDEQFF. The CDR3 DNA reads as TGTGCCAGCAGCCCTAGTGGGACAGGGTACGATGAGCAGTTCTTC. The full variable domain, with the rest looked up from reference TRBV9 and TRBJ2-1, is DSGVTQTPKHLITATGQRVTLRCSPRSGDLSVYWYQQSLDQGLQFLIQYYNGEERAKGNILERFSAQQFPDLHSELNLSSLELGDSALYFCASSPSGTGYDEQFFGPGTRLTVL.

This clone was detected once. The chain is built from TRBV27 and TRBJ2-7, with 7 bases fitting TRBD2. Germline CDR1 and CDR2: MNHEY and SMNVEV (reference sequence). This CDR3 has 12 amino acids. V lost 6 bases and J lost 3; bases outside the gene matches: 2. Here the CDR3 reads CASSERGYEQYF. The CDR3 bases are TGTGCCAGCAGCGAGCGGGGCTACGAGCAGTACTTC.

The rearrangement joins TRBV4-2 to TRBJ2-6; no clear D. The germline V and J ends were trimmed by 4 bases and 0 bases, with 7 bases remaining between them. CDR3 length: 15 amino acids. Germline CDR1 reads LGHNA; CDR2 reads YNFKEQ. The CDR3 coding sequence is TGTGCCAGCAGCCCGAGAGACTCTGGGGCCAACGTCCTGACTTTC. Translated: CASSPRDSGANVLTF.

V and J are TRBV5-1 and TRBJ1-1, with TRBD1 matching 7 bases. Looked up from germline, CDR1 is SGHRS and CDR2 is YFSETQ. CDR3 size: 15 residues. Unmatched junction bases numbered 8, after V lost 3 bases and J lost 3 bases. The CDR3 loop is CASSSLLGGYTEAFF. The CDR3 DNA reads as TGCGCCAGCAGCTCCTTGTTAGGGGGCTACACTGAAGCTTTCTTT.

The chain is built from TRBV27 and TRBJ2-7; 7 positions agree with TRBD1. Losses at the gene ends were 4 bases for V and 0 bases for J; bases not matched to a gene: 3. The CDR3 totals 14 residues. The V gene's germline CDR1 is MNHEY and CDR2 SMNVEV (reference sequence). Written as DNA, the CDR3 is TGTGCCAGCAGTTCTGGGACAGTCTCCTACGAGCAGTACTTC. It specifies CASSSGTVSYEQYF.

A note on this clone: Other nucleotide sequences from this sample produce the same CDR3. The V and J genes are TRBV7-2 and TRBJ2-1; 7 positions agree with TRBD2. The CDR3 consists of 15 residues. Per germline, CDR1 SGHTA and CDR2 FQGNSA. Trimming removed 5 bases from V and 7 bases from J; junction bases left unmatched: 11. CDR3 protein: CASSPGAGVWNEQFF. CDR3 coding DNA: TGTGCCAGCAGCCCGGGTGCGGGAGTCTGGAATGAGCAGTTCTTC.

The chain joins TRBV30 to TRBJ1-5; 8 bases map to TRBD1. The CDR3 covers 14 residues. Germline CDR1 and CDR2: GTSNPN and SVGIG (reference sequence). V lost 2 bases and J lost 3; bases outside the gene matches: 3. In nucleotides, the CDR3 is TGTGCCTGGAGTCGGACAGGGAACAATCAGCCCCAGCATTTT. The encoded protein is CAWSRTGNNQPQHF.

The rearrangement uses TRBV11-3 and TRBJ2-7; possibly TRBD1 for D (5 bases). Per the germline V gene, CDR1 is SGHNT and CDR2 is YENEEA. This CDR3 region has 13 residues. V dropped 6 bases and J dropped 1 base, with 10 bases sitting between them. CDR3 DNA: TGTGCCAGCAGTTCTGGACAATCCTACGAGCAGTACTTC. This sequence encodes CASSSGQSYEQYF.

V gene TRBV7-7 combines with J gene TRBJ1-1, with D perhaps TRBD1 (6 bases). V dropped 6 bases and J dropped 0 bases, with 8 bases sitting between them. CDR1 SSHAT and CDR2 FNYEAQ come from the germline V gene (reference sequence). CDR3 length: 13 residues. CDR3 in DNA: TGTGCCAGCAGTGCAGGGGTGAACACTGAAGCTTTCTTT. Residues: CASSAGVNTEAFF.

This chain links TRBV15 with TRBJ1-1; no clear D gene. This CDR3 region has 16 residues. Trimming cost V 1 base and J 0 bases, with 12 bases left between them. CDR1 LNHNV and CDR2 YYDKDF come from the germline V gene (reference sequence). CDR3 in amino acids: CATSRATPLLNTEAFF. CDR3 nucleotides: TGTGCCACCAGCAGAGCTACCCCACTGTTGAACACTGAAGCTTTCTTT.

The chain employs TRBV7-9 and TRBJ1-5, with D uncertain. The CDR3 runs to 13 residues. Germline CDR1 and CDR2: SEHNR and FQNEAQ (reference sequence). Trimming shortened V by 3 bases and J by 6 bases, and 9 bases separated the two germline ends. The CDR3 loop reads CASSFSGIQPQHF. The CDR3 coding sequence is TGTGCCAGCAGCTTTTCGGGGATTCAGCCCCAGCATTTT. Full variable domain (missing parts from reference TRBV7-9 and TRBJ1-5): DTGVSQNPRHKITKRGQNVTFRCDPISEHNRLYWYRQTLGQGPEFLTYFQNEAQLEKSRLLSDRFSAERPKGSFSTLEIQRTEQGDSAMYLCASSFSGIQPQHFGDGTRLSIL.

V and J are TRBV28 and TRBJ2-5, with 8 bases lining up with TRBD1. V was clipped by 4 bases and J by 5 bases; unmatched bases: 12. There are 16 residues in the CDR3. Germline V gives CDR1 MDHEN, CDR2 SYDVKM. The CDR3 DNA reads TGTGCCAGCAGTTCAATAGGTTCAGGGGGCATGGAGACCCAGTACTTC. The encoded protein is CASSSIGSGGMETQYF.

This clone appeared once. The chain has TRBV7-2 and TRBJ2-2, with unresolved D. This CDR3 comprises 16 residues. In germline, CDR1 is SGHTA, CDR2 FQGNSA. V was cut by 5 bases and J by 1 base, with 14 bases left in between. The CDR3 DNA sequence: TGTGCCAGCAGCCGAGACCAGAGGCAGAACACCGGGGAGCTGTTTTTT. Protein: CASSRDQRQNTGELFF.

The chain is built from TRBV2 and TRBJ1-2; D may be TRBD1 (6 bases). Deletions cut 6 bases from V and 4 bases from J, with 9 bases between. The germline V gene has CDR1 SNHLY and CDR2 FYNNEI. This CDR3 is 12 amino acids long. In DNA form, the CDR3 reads TGTGCCAGCAGCACGACAGGCTATGGCTACACCTTC. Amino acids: CASSTTGYGYTF.

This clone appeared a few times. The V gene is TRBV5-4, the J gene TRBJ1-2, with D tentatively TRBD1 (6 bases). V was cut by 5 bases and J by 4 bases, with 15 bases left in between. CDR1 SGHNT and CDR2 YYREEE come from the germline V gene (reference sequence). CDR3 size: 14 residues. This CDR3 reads CASRGTLTGYGYTF. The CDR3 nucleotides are TGTGCCAGCAGGGGGACACTCACGGGCTATGGCTACACCTTC.

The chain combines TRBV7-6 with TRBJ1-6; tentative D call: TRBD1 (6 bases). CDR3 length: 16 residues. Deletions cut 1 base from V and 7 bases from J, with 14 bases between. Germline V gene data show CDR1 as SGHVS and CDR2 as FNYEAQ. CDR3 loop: CASSLEYGQRNSPLHF. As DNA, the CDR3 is TGTGCCAGCAGCTTAGAGTATGGACAGCGAAATTCACCCCTCCACTTT.

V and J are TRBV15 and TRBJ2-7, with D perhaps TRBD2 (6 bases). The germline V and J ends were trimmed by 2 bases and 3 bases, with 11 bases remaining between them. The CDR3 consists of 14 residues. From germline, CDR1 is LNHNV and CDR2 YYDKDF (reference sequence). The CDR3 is CATSRPAGLYEQYF. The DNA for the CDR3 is TGTGCCACCAGCAGACCGGCGGGACTCTACGAGCAGTACTTC.

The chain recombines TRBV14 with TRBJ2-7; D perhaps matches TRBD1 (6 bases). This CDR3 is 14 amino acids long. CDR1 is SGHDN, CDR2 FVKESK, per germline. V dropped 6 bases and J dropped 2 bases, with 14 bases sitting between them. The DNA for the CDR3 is TGTGCCAGCAGTCTTACACAGGGTGCCTACGAGCAGTACTTC. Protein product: CASSLTQGAYEQYF. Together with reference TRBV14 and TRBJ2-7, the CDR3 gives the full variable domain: EAGVTQFPSHSVIEKGQTVTLRCDPISGHDNLYWYRRVMGKEIKFLLHFVKESKQDESGMPNNRFLAERTGGTYSTLKVQPAELEDSGVYFCASSLTQGAYEQYFGPGTRLTVT.

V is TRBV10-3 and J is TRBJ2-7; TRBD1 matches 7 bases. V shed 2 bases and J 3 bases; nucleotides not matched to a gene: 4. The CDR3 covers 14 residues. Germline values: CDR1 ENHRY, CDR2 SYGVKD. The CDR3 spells CAISEPGQLYEQYF. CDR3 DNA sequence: TGTGCCATCAGTGAGCCGGGACAGCTCTACGAGCAGTACTTC.

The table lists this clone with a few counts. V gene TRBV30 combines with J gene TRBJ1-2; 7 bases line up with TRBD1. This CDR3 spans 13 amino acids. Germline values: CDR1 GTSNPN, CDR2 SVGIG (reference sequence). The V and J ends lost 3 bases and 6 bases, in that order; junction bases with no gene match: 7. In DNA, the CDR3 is TGTGCCTGGAGCCAAGGGGGCGCCGATGGCTACACCTTC. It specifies CAWSQGGADGYTF.

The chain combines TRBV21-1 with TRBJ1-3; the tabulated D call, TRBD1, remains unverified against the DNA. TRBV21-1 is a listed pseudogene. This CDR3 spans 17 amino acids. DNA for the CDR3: TGTGCCAGCAGCTCCTGGTTGAGGGGGCGACGTGGAAACACCATATATTTT. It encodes CASSSWLRGRRGNTIYF.

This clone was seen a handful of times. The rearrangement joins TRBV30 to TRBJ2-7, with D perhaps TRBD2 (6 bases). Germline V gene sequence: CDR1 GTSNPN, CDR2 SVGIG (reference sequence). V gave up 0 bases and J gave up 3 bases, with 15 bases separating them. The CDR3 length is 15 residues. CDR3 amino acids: CAWSVRLGKIYEQYF. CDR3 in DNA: TGTGCCTGGAGTGTCCGACTAGGAAAGATCTACGAGCAGTACTTC. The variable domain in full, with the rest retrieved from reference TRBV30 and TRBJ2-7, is SQTIHQWPATLVQPVGSPLSLECTVEGTSNPNLYWYRQAAGRGLQLLFYSVGIGQISSEVPQNLSASRPQDRQFILSSKKLLLSDSGFYLCAWSVRLGKIYEQYFGPGTRLTVT.